Shown below are 21 T cell receptor beta chains from a single sample sequenced in a study of blood T cells in healthy people across ages. The authors ran a second PCR of about 7 to 11 cycles using a sample-barcoded 5' primer and a J-beta primer mix. TCRdb called the 5' RACE reads again in MiXCR, with one record for every CDR3 protein. The table includes some 760,000 distinct CDR3 sequences, roughly 25% detected once. The data were also submitted as part of a second study, on T cells of mothers and their children.

The sample comprised blood. The receptor set was obtained from a boy younger than 18 in good health.

A few counts support this clonotype. This sequence joins TRBV12-3 or TRBV12-4 and TRBJ1-4, with D perhaps matching TRBD1 (6 bases). CDR3 length: 16 residues. V dropped 6 bases and J dropped 0 bases, with 14 bases sitting between them. In DNA, the CDR3 is TGTGCCAGCAGCTATGGGGGCAGGGCAACTAATGAAAAACTGTTTTTT. It codes for CASSYGGRATNEKLFF.

V and J are TRBV3-1 and TRBJ1-2, with D possibly matching TRBD1 (5 bases). The CDR3 contains 16 residues. The V gene lost 4 bases and the J gene lost 5 bases, with 20 bases spanning the gap. CDR1 LGHDT and CDR2 YNNKEL come from the germline V gene (reference sequence). The DNA of the CDR3 is TGTGCCAGCAGCCCGCGCGGACACCTACTTCTTTATGGCTACACCTTC. Translating gives CASSPRGHLLLYGYTF.

This clonotype was detected a few times. The chain uses TRBV6-2 or TRBV6-3 and TRBJ2-1, with 9 bases aligning to TRBD2. J was trimmed by 5 bases and V by 6 bases; bases with no gene match: 8. CDR1 is MNHEY, CDR2 SVGEGT, per germline. The CDR3 runs to 15 residues. The DNA of the CDR3 is TGTGCCAGCAGCCTGACTAGCGGTCTGCACAATGAGCAGTTCTTC. Its protein product is CASSLTSGLHNEQFF.

Many counts were recorded for this clonotype. The J gene is TRBJ2-1, the V gene TRBV6-1, with 11 bases matching TRBD2. Germline values: CDR1 MNHNS, CDR2 SASEGT. CDR3 length: 15 amino acids. Unmatched junction bases numbered 3, after V lost 5 bases and J lost 3 bases. CDR3 DNA sequence: TGTGCCAGCAGTTACGGGACTAGCGGCTACAATGAGCAGTTCTTC. Its translation: CASSYGTSGYNEQFF.

The table lists this clonotype with a few counts. The chain couples TRBV7-8 to TRBJ2-7; D is perhaps TRBD2 (5 bases). In germline, CDR1 is SGHVS, CDR2 FQNEAQ. The CDR3 covers 14 residues. Trimming took off 5 bases at V and 5 bases at J, with 16 bases between the two ends. The CDR3: CASSPDMRVDEQYF. The CDR3 coding sequence is TGTGCCAGCAGCCCTGATATGAGGGTGGACGAGCAGTACTTC. The full variable domain, its missing parts supplied by reference TRBV7-8 and TRBJ2-7, is GAGVSQSPRYKVAKRGQDVALRCDPISGHVSLFWYQQALGQGPEFLTYFQNEAQLDKSGLPSDRFFAERPEGSVSTLKIQRTQQEDSAVYLCASSPDMRVDEQYFGPGTRLTVT.

The chain links TRBV4-3 to TRBJ1-2; D is unclear. The V and J ends lost 0 bases and 2 bases respectively, with 13 bases between them. The CDR3 is 16 amino acids. CDR1 is LGHNA, CDR2 YSLEER, per germline. CDR3 amino acids: CASSQDPLAPNYGYTF. CDR3 nucleotides: TGCGCCAGCAGCCAAGATCCGTTAGCACCAAACTATGGCTACACCTTC.

The V and J genes are TRBV7-2 and TRBJ2-5, with TRBD2 identical over 9 bases. V lost 5 bases to trimming and J lost 4 bases; unmatched junction nucleotides: 5. The CDR3 runs to 14 residues. Germline V gene data show CDR1 as SGHTA and CDR2 as FQGNSA. In nucleotides, the CDR3 is TGTGCCAGCAGCGCTAGCGGGGACGGAGAGACCCAGTACTTC. This encodes CASSASGDGETQYF. Combining the CDR3 with reference TRBV7-2 and TRBJ2-5 gives the whole variable domain GAGVSQSPSNKVTEKGKDVELRCDPISGHTALYWYRQSLGQGLEFLIYFQGNSAPDKSGLPSDRFSAERTGGSVSTLTIQRTQQEDSAVYLCASSASGDGETQYFGPGTRLLVL.

This clonotype was seen a few times. The CDR3, as DNA: TGTGCCACCAGTGACTTACTAGCGTCGGAGACCCAGTACTTC. It specifies CATSDLLASETQYF. The V gene is TRBV24-1, the J gene TRBJ2-5; the match to TRBD2 covers 7 bases. V trimming: 4 bases; J trimming: 5 bases; junction bases outside the gene matches: 6. There are 14 residues in the CDR3. The germline V gene has CDR1 KGHDR and CDR2 SFDVKD.

This clonotype came up many times. V is TRBV4-2 and J is TRBJ1-3, with 8 bases lining up with TRBD1. Trimming took 1 base from V and 0 from J; bases not matched to a gene: 2. The CDR3 runs to 16 residues. The germline CDR1 and CDR2 sequences are LGHNA and YNFKEQ. CDR3 in amino acids: CASSQAGQDSGNTIYF. The CDR3, as DNA: TGTGCCAGCAGCCAAGCGGGACAGGACTCTGGAAACACCATATATTTT.

This clonotype came up a few times. The V call is TRBV18, the J call TRBJ1-3; D call uncertain. Germline V gene data show CDR1 as KGHSH and CDR2 as LQKENI. The CDR3 covers 16 residues. With 3 bases removed from V and 0 bases from J, the gap between germline ends came to 12 bases. The DNA of the CDR3 is TGTGCCAGCTCACCCTTAGACGGTCACTCTGGAAACACCATATATTTT. This translates into CASSPLDGHSGNTIYF.

This clonotype has more than one count but fewer than ten. The J gene is TRBJ1-2, the V gene TRBV20-1, with D possibly being TRBD1 (6 bases). Germline V CDR1 and CDR2: DFQATT, SNEGSKA (reference sequence). V lost 1 base and J lost 8, with 11 bases in between. The CDR3 spans 12 residues. The CDR3 coding sequence is TGCAGTGCTAGAGCCATGGGGGGCGGCTACACCTTC. Translation: CSARAMGGGYTF.

The V and J genes are TRBV24-1 and TRBJ2-1, with TRBD1 matching 10 bases. Germline trimming cut 1 base from V and 5 bases from J; bases unmatched to any gene: 7. Germline CDR1 KGHDR, CDR2 SFDVKD. This CDR3 has 17 residues. The CDR3 coding sequence is TGTGCCACCAGTGATTTAGGCTCCGGGACAGGGGACAATGAGCAGTTCTTC. Protein sequence: CATSDLGSGTGDNEQFF.

In this sample, this clonotype turned up a few times. CDR3 nucleotide sequence: TGTGCCAGCAGCCACGGACTCGAGGGGGAAGGAGAGACCCAGTACTTC. Its translation is CASSHGLEGEGETQYF. V is TRBV2 and J is TRBJ2-5; weak D call: TRBD1 (6 bases). The germline V gene has CDR1 SNHLY and CDR2 FYNNEI. This CDR3 comprises 16 residues. V lost 6 bases, J lost 4 bases, and 21 bases lay in between. Together with reference TRBV2 and TRBJ2-5, the CDR3 gives the full variable domain: EPEVTQTPSHQVTQMGQEVILRCVPISNHLYFYWYRQILGQKVEFLVSFYNNEISEKSEIFDDQFSVERPDGSNFTLKIRSTKLEDSAMYFCASSHGLEGEGETQYFGPGTRLLVL.

This clonotype was detected only a few times. The V call is TRBV11-1, the J call TRBJ1-1; possible D gene TRBD1, 5 bases. CDR1 is SGHAT and CDR2 is FQDESV in the germline V gene (reference sequence). The V end lost 5 bases, the J end lost 4 bases, and 17 bases lay between the germline ends. This CDR3 is 15 amino acids long. The CDR3 here is CASSAIPGRGTEAFF. The CDR3 bases are TGTGCCAGCAGCGCCATTCCAGGGAGGGGCACTGAAGCTTTCTTT.

This clonotype was seen ten or more times. This chain connects TRBV5-5 to TRBJ1-2, with D hard to call. Germline loops: CDR1 SGHKS, CDR2 YYEKEE (reference sequence). The CDR3 totals 13 residues. The ends were cut back, 2 bases at V and 0 bases at J, with 5 bases in the middle. The CDR3 spells CASSFTSNYGYTF. CDR3 nucleotide sequence: TGTGCCAGCAGCTTTACCTCTAACTATGGCTACACCTTC.

This clonotype was picked up a small number of times. The chain carries TRBV29-1 and TRBJ2-7, with TRBD1 identical over 7 bases. V shed 5 bases and J 3 bases; nucleotides not matched to a gene: 7. The CDR3 sequence is 13 residues long. Germline V gives CDR1 SQVTM, CDR2 ANQGSEA. DNA of the CDR3: TGCAGCGTTATCCGGGACAGAGACTACGAGCAGTACTTC. The encoded protein is CSVIRDRDYEQYF.

As to this clonotype: Lacking the conserved final phenylalanine or tryptophan, this CDR3 likely reflects a read error. The V gene is TRBV15, the J gene TRBJ2-1, with 10 nucleotides matching TRBD2. Trimming cost V 5 bases and J 7 bases; bases outside gene matches: 8. The CDR3 consists of 15 residues. Per the germline V gene, CDR1 is LNHNV and CDR2 is YYDKDF (reference sequence). The CDR3, as DNA: TGTGCCACCAGCCCCTTCGGACTAGCGGTTAATGAGCAGTTCCTC. This sequence encodes CATSPFGLAVNEQFL.

This rearrangement joins TRBV28 to TRBJ1-2; D is perhaps TRBD1 (6 bases). Trimming took off 3 bases at V and 0 bases at J, with 11 bases between the two ends. The CDR3 has 15 amino acids. The germline V gene has CDR1 MDHEN and CDR2 SYDVKM. Here the CDR3 reads CASSFRPGANYGYTF. The CDR3 DNA follows: TGTGCCAGCAGTTTTAGGCCAGGGGCTAACTATGGCTACACCTTC.

This clonotype occurred once. The J gene is TRBJ2-7, the V gene TRBV7-9, with 8 nucleotides matching TRBD1. The CDR3 covers 15 residues. V dropped 4 bases and J dropped 0; count of bases not matched to a gene: 5. CDR1 is SEHNR and CDR2 is FQNEAQ in the germline V gene (reference sequence). The CDR3 sequence is CASSYWTGSSYEQYF. The CDR3 region has the DNA TGTGCCAGCAGCTACTGGACAGGGAGCTCCTACGAGCAGTACTTC.

This clonotype has only a few counts. This rearrangement joins TRBV7-9 to TRBJ2-5; D is undetermined. CDR1 SEHNR and CDR2 FQNEAQ come from the germline V gene (reference sequence). Between the trimmed V and J ends, which lost 2 bases and 1 base, there was a span of 11 bases. The CDR3 runs to 15 residues. For the CDR3, the DNA is TGTGCCAGCAGCTTACCGACGTGGGGCCAAGAGACCCAGTACTTC. Residues: CASSLPTWGQETQYF.

The J gene is TRBJ2-3, the V gene TRBV20-1; 10 positions agree with TRBD1. The ends lost 5 bases at V and 5 bases at J; junction bases unmatched: 10. This CDR3 region has 15 residues. Per germline, CDR1 DFQATT and CDR2 SNEGSKA (reference sequence). This CDR3 is CSARAGTGVKDTQYF. DNA of the CDR3: TGCAGTGCTCGGGCTGGGACAGGGGTGAAAGATACGCAGTATTTT.